This TCR beta chain was profiled in a study of shared clonotypes between healthy human individuals. The length of the CDR3 is 15 residues. The junction had 14 bases not matched to a gene; V was cut back by 5 bases and J by 10 bases. CDR1 is LGHNA and CDR2 is YNFKEQ in the germline V gene. Clones were read by immunoSEQ multiplex PCR, and TCRdb kept only the in-frame ones, dropping some. This sample has roughly 2,500,000 clones, with over 85% found just once. This sequence originates from a man aged 18 to 29 in good health. Some clones in this sample may be carry-over from other donors' samples. V usage is TRBV4-2 and J usage is TRBJ2-1, with 7 nucleotides matching TRBD1. Material for sequencing was naive CD4+ T cells from PBMCs. Described subset: CD45RA+ positively selected. CDR3 nucleotides: TGTGCCAGCAGCTCGACGGTCAGGGACAGCCCCGAGCAGTTCTTC. It encodes CASSSTVRDSPEQFF.